Listed here are 17 T cell receptor beta chains from one sample, sequenced in a study of blood T cells in healthy people across ages (dated by TCRdb to 2014 to 2015). Receptor amplification or capture employed 5' RACE. Sequencing used an Illumina HiSeq 2500. The second PCR ran for roughly 7 to 11 cycles and used a J-beta primer mix along with a sample-barcoded 5' primer. Using fastp at Q25 and MiXCR, TCRdb reprocessed the public reads and kept productive beta chains. Rows merge per CDR3 protein into single entries with the most common DNA and genes. The sample includes 1.5 million to 2 million distinct CDR3 sequences, with 30% to 40% observed a single time. The ten largest make up roughly 10% of the sample. The sample taken for sequencing was blood. The receptors were sampled from a woman aged 25-40 years in good health.

The chain combines TRBV3-1 with TRBJ2-3; 9 nucleotides agree with TRBD2. The CDR3 covers 16 residues. Germline values: CDR1 LGHDT, CDR2 YNNKEL (reference sequence). Germline trimming cut 0 bases from V and 5 bases from J; bases unmatched to any gene: 6. CDR3 DNA: TGTGCCAGCAGCCAAGAATCAGCGGGAGGAATAGATACGCAGTATTTT. Residues: CASSQESAGGIDTQYF.

This rearrangement joins TRBV13 to TRBJ2-5; TRBD2 aligns across 8 bases. The CDR3 totals 13 residues. Germline-derived CDR1 and CDR2 are PRHDT and FYEKMQ (reference sequence). Unmatched junction bases numbered 6, after V lost 5 bases and J lost 7 bases. CDR3 in DNA: TGTGCCAGCAGCCCTAGCGGGCTCGGGACCCAGTACTTC. Translation: CASSPSGLGTQYF. The variable domain in full, completed from reference TRBV13 and TRBJ2-5, reads AAGVIQSPRHLIKEKRETATLKCYPIPRHDTVYWYQQGPGQDPQFLISFYEKMQSDKGSIPDRFSAQQFSDYHSELNMSSLELGDSALYFCASSPSGLGTQYFGPGTRLLVL.

This clonotype has just a few counts. V gene TRBV28 combines with J gene TRBJ2-5; D gene uncertain. The CDR3 covers 16 residues. With 4 bases removed from V and 2 bases from J, the gap between germline ends came to 17 bases. Looked up from germline, CDR1 is MDHEN and CDR2 is SYDVKM. Written as DNA, the CDR3 is TGTGCCAGCAGTTCGAAACCCCCCCGGAAACAAGAGACCCAGTACTTC. This codes for CASSSKPPRKQETQYF.

This clonotype was detected only once. J is TRBJ2-1 and V is TRBV19; 11 positions match TRBD2. Germline-derived CDR1 and CDR2 are LNHDA and SQIVND (reference sequence). This CDR3 is 18 amino acids long. J gave up 0 bases and V 6 bases, and 10 bases lay outside the gene matches. CDR3: CASSPGLAVWSSYNEQFF. The CDR3 coding sequence is TGTGCCAGTAGCCCGGGACTAGCGGTATGGAGCTCCTACAATGAGCAGTTCTTC.

The chain employs TRBV7-6 and TRBJ2-2; the D is unclear. Trimming removed 1 base at V and 1 base at J, with 10 bases between. The CDR3 runs 16 residues. The germline gives CDR1 SGHVS, CDR2 FNYEAQ. CDR3 nucleotides: TGTGCCAGCAGCTTAGATCCCGGATTGAACACCGGGGAGCTGTTTTTT. Protein: CASSLDPGLNTGELFF.

On this clonotype itself: The junction differs from germline at one of its ends, possibly a read error. The chain carries TRBV6-6 and TRBJ2-7; 7 bases align to TRBD1. This CDR3 has 16 amino acids. Germline V gives CDR1 MNHNY, CDR2 SVGAGI (reference sequence). CDR3 coding DNA: TGTGCCGGCAGTCCTACAGGGGCGGGTCCTAGCTACGAGCAGTACTTC. It encodes CAGSPTGAGPSYEQYF.

This chain uses TRBV6-1 with TRBJ1-2; TRBD1 might be the D (6 bases). Germline V gene lookup returns CDR1 MNHNS and CDR2 SASEGT. This CDR3 has 13 residues. Trimming took off 9 bases at V and 7 bases at J, with 18 bases between the two ends. CDR3 protein: CASPRGGAIGYTF. DNA of the CDR3: TGTGCCAGTCCCAGAGGGGGGGCGATTGGCTACACCTTC.

This rearrangement joins TRBV30 to TRBJ2-3; the D call may be TRBD1 or TRBD2 (5 bases each). Trimming cost V 0 bases and J 4 bases, with 17 bases left between them. Germline V gene data show CDR1 as GTSNPN and CDR2 as SVGIG (reference sequence). CDR3 length equals 16 residues. The CDR3 coding sequence is TGTGCCTGGAGTGTACTTACTGGGACCGGGGCAGATACGCAGTATTTT. Translated: CAWSVLTGTGADTQYF.

This clonotype is a singleton in its sample. The chain has TRBV28 and TRBJ2-2; TRBD2 matches 10 bases. V was pared by 6 bases and J by 6 bases, with 4 bases of the junction left unmatched. Per germline, CDR1 MDHEN and CDR2 SYDVKM. There are 14 residues in the CDR3. CDR3 coding DNA: TGTGCCAGCAGGGCTAGCGGGAGTCCCGGGGAGCTGTTTTTT. Protein: CASRASGSPGELFF.

This clonotype was detected a few times. V gene TRBV3-1 combines with J gene TRBJ2-7; tentative D call: TRBD2 (6 bases). Trimming left V 0 bases short and J 0 bases short, with 15 bases between. The CDR3 consists of 17 residues. Looked up from germline, CDR1 is LGHDT and CDR2 is YNNKEL (reference sequence). CDR3: CASSQDLGLANSYEQYF. CDR3 bases: TGTGCCAGCAGCCAAGATCTAGGGCTAGCGAACTCCTACGAGCAGTACTTC.

The J gene is TRBJ1-1, the V gene TRBV5-1; TRBD1 aligns across 10 bases. This CDR3 contains 14 residues. J gave up 8 bases and V 4 bases, and 8 bases lay outside the gene matches. In germline, CDR1 is SGHRS, CDR2 YFSETQ. The DNA of the CDR3 is TGCGCCAGCAGCAACACCGGGGACAGGGGAGAAGCTTTCTTT. Protein: CASSNTGDRGEAFF.

This clonotype has just a few counts. The chain recombines TRBV29-1 with TRBJ2-1; D is uncertain. The CDR3 contains 15 residues. CDR1 and CDR2 from the germline V gene are SQVTM and ANQGSEA. Deletions cut 0 bases from V and 1 base from J, with 10 bases between. The CDR3 reads CSVEDMDASYNEQFF. CDR3 nucleotide sequence: TGCAGCGTTGAAGATATGGACGCATCCTACAATGAGCAGTTCTTC.

This clonotype was counted only a few times. J is TRBJ1-2 and V is TRBV7-3; D is ambiguous. Per the germline V gene, CDR1 is SGHTA and CDR2 is FQGTGA. This CDR3 region has 17 residues. Trimming took 5 bases from V and 6 from J, leaving 25 bases between them. The CDR3 nucleotides are TGTGCCAGCAGCCCCCCTCCGTTGACCAGCGCCTGGGATGGCTACACCTTC. It encodes CASSPPPLTSAWDGYTF.

The chain couples TRBV19 to TRBJ2-7, with D possibly being TRBD1 or TRBD2 (6 bases each). The V and J ends lost 5 bases and 4 bases respectively, with 12 bases between them. Germline CDR1 LNHDA, CDR2 SQIVND (reference sequence). The CDR3 has 13 amino acids. The CDR3 DNA follows: TGTGCCAGTAGTGCGGGACACCATTACGAGCAGTACTTC. This translates into CASSAGHHYEQYF.

This clonotype was counted between two and nine times. The rearrangement links TRBV7-9 to TRBJ1-2, with no clear D. Germline CDR1 reads SEHNR; CDR2 reads FQNEAQ (reference sequence). CDR3 length: 15 amino acids. The V gene lost 1 base and the J gene lost 4 bases, with 13 bases spanning the gap. CDR3 sequence: CASSLDMTTFYGYTF. The CDR3 bases are TGTGCCAGCAGCTTAGACATGACCACCTTCTATGGCTACACCTTC.

This clonotype was seen only once. The V and J genes are TRBV11-3 and TRBJ2-5; D ambiguous. Trimming took off 5 bases at V and 5 bases at J, with 9 bases between the two ends. This CDR3 comprises 12 residues. Germline lookup yields CDR1 SGHNT and CDR2 YENEEA. This CDR3 reads CASSATPETQYF. The CDR3 DNA sequence: TGTGCCAGCAGCGCTACTCCGGAGACCCAGTACTTC.

The chain combines TRBV4-1 with TRBJ2-5; D is perhaps TRBD1 (6 bases). Germline values: CDR1 MGHRA, CDR2 YSYEKL. There are 18 residues in the CDR3. Trimming cost V 2 bases and J 11 bases, with 30 bases left between them. The CDR3 coding sequence is TGCGCCAGCAGCCAAAACCCGAGTGGGGGCACAAGCTCCTACGGGCAGTACTTC. Translation: CASSQNPSGGTSSYGQYF.